A single sample gave rise to the 10 T cell receptor beta chains below, sequenced in a study of low-dose radiotherapy and immunotherapy resistance in tumors. TRAV and TRBV primers primed cDNA for both TCRalpha and TCRbeta. TCR amplification ran 15 to 25 PCR cycles using constant-region and V-primer adapter primers. TCRdb ran MiXCR on the reads and lists one entry per CDR3 protein. The sample contains roughly 60,000 distinct CDR3 sequences, about 25% of which appear only once. Regarding time point: before trial treatment. The specimen comprised PBMCs, sampled before treatment. The source is a male donor with prostate cancer.

The sample holds many counts of this clonotype. The chain recombines TRBV7-9 with TRBJ2-1; 7 bases map to TRBD1. Germline assignment: CDR1 SEHNR and CDR2 FQNEAQ (reference sequence). This CDR3 is 15 amino acids long. V was clipped by 3 bases and J by 3 bases; unmatched bases: 5. The CDR3 sequence is CASSLPGQHYNEQFF. The CDR3 DNA reads TGTGCCAGCAGCTTGCCGGGACAGCACTACAATGAGCAGTTCTTC.

This clonotype was counted many times. This rearrangement joins TRBV28 to TRBJ2-7; possible D gene TRBD1, 6 bases. This CDR3 has 13 residues. Trimming cost V 5 bases and J 7 bases, with 15 bases left between them. The V gene's germline CDR1 is MDHEN and CDR2 SYDVKM. CDR3 coding DNA: TGTGCCAGCAGTGGACAGCTCCCTAGAGAGCAGTACTTC. The encoded protein is CASSGQLPREQYF.

This clonotype was counted at least ten times. The chain combines TRBV7-2 with TRBJ2-3; D remains ambiguous. This CDR3 has 16 residues. Trimming cost V 5 bases and J 4 bases, with 19 bases left between them. CDR1 is SGHTA, CDR2 FQGNSA, per germline. CDR3 nucleotides: TGTGCCAGCAGCCCGGCAGACTCACGATTTGCAGATACGCAGTATTTT. Protein: CASSPADSRFADTQYF. Drawing the rest from reference TRBV7-2 and TRBJ2-3, the complete variable domain is GAGVSQSPSNKVTEKGKDVELRCDPISGHTALYWYRQSLGQGLEFLIYFQGNSAPDKSGLPSDRFSAERTGGSVSTLTIQRTQQEDSAVYLCASSPADSRFADTQYFGPGTRLTVL.

This clonotype has at least ten counts. CDR3 DNA sequence: TGTGCCAGCAGTGACGGGTCAAACACTGAAGCTTTCTTT. This codes for CASSDGSNTEAFF. The chain has TRBV6-4 and TRBJ1-1; no definite D call. Germline V gives CDR1 MRHNA, CDR2 SNTAGT. The V gene lost 2 bases and the J gene lost 2 bases, with 6 bases spanning the gap. The length of the CDR3 is 13 residues.

This clonotype was counted ten times or more. V gene TRBV9 combines with J gene TRBJ2-3; D may be TRBD1 (6 bases). The CDR3 loop spans 15 amino acids. Trimming removed 0 bases from V and 3 bases from J, with 11 bases in between. Germline lookup yields CDR1 SGDLS and CDR2 YYNGEE. The CDR3 reads CASSVGTGWTDTQYF. DNA of the CDR3: TGTGCCAGCAGCGTAGGAACAGGGTGGACAGATACGCAGTATTTT.

V usage is TRBV5-1 and J usage is TRBJ2-2, with 10 bases lining up with TRBD1. Trimming removed 0 bases from V and 5 bases from J; junction bases left unmatched: 4. The germline CDR1 and CDR2 sequences are SGHRS and YFSETQ. The CDR3 extends over 16 amino acids. The CDR3 loop is CASSLEGQGWTGELFF. The CDR3 DNA reads TGCGCCAGCAGCTTGGAGGGACAGGGGTGGACCGGGGAGCTGTTTTTT.

This clonotype was counted once. J is TRBJ2-5 and V is TRBV5-4, with TRBD1 matching over 11 bases. V dropped 7 bases and J dropped 1; count of bases not matched to a gene: 0. This CDR3 contains 13 residues. Germline lookup yields CDR1 SGHNT and CDR2 YYREEE (reference sequence). Here the CDR3 reads CASGTGGQETQYF. CDR3 DNA sequence: TGTGCCAGCGGGACAGGGGGCCAAGAGACCCAGTACTTC.

The sample holds many counts of this clonotype. The V gene is TRBV3-1, the J gene TRBJ1-6; D is unresolved. The CDR3 is 14 residues long. Trimming took 4 bases from V and 6 from J, leaving 10 bases between them. Germline V CDR1 and CDR2: LGHDT, YNNKEL (reference sequence). The CDR3 reads CASSPFDANSPLHF. The CDR3 DNA reads TGTGCCAGCAGCCCCTTCGACGCTAATTCACCCCTCCACTTT.

As concerns this clonotype: A far larger clone is just one base off, so this is likely a read error. The V gene is TRBV7-6, the J gene TRBJ2-5; 9 positions agree with TRBD1. CDR3 length equals 15 residues. Germline loops: CDR1 SGHVS, CDR2 FNYEAQ. CDR3 nucleotide sequence: TGTCCCAGCAGCTTTACTGGACAGGGGAATGAGACCCAGTACTTC. It codes for CPSSFTGQGNETQYF.

This clonotype has ten or more counts. V is TRBV10-3 and J is TRBJ1-2; the D is unclear. Germline lookup yields CDR1 ENHRY and CDR2 SYGVKD. V shed 1 base and J shed 8 bases, with 14 bases lying between them. CDR3 length: 14 amino acids. The DNA of the CDR3 is TGTGCCATCAGTGAGTACACAACGGCCCGAGGCTACACCTTC. The encoded protein is CAISEYTTARGYTF.